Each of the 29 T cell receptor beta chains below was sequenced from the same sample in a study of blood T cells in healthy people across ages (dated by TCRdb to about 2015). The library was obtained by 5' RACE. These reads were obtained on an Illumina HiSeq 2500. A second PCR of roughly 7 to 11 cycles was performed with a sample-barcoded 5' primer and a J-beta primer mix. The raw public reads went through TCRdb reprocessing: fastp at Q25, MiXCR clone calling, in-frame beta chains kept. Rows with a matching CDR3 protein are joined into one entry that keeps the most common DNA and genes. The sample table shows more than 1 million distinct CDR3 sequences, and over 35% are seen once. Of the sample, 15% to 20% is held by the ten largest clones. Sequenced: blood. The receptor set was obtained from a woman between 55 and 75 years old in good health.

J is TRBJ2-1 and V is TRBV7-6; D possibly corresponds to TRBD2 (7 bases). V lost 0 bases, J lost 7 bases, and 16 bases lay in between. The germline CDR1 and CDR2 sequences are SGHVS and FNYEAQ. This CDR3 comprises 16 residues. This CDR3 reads CASSLALRGRINEQFF. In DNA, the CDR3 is TGTGCCAGCAGCTTAGCCTTGCGGGGGCGAATTAATGAGCAGTTCTTC.

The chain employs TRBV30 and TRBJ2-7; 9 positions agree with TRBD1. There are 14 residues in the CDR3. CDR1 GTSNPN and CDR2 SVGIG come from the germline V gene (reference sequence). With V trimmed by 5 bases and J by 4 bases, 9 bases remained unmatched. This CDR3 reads CAWDPDRGGYEQYF. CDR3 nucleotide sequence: TGTGCCTGGGATCCCGACAGGGGGGGGTACGAGCAGTACTTC. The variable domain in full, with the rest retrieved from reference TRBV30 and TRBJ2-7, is SQTIHQWPATLVQPVGSPLSLECTVEGTSNPNLYWYRQAAGRGLQLLFYSVGIGQISSEVPQNLSASRPQDRQFILSSKKLLLSDSGFYLCAWDPDRGGYEQYFGPGTRLTVT.

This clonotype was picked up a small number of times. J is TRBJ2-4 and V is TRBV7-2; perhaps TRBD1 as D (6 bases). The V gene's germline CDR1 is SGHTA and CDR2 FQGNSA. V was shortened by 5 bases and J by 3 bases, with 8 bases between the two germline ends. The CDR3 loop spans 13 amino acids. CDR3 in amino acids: CASSPGHKNIQYF. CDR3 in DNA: TGTGCCAGCAGCCCGGGACACAAAAACATTCAGTACTTC.

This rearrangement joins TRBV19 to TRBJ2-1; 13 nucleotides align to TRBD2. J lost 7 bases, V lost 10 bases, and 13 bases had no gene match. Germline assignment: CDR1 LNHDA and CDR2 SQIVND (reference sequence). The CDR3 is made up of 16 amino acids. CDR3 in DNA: TGTGCCACCCGACTAGCGGGAGGCCACGTGGTTAATGAGCAGTTCTTC. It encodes CATRLAGGHVVNEQFF. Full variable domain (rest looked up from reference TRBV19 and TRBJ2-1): DGGITQSPKYLFRKEGQNVTLSCEQNLNHDAMYWYRQDPGQGLRLIYYSQIVNDFQKGDIAEGYSVSREKKESFPLTVTSAQKNPTAFYLCATRLAGGHVVNEQFFGPGTRLTVL.

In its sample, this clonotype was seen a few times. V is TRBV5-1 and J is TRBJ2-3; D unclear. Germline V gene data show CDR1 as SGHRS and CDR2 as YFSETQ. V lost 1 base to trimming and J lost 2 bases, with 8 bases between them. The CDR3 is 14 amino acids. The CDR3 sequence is CASSLRVHTDTQYF. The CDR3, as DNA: TGCGCCAGCAGCTTGAGGGTCCACACAGATACGCAGTATTTT.

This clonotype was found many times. The CDR3 DNA reads as TGTGCCAGCAGTTACTTAGCGGGAGCAGGCGAGCAGTACTTC. It encodes CASSYLAGAGEQYF. The V call is TRBV6-5, the J call TRBJ2-7, with 9 bases that match TRBD2. In germline, CDR1 is MNHEY, CDR2 SVGAGI. CDR3 length: 14 amino acids. Unmatched junction bases numbered 4, after V lost 1 base and J lost 6 bases.

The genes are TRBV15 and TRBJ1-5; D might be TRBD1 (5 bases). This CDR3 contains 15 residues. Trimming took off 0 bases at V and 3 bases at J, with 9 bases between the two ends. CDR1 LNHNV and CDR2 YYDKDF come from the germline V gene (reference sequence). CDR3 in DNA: TGTGCCACCAGCAGAGAAGGGGACTTCAATCAGCCCCAGCATTTT. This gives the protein CATSREGDFNQPQHF.

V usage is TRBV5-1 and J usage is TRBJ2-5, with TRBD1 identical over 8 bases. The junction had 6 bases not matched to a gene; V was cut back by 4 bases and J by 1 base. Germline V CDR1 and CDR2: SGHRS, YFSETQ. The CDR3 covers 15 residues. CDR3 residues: CASSHRQGTQETQYF. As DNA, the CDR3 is TGCGCCAGCAGCCATCGACAGGGGACCCAAGAGACCCAGTACTTC.

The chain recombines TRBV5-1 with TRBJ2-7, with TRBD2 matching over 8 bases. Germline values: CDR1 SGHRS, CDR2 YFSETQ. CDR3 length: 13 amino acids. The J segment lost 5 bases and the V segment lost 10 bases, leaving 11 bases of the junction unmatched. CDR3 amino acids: CASRRHGRDEQYF. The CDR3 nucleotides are TGCGCCTCACGACGGCACGGGAGGGACGAGCAGTACTTC.

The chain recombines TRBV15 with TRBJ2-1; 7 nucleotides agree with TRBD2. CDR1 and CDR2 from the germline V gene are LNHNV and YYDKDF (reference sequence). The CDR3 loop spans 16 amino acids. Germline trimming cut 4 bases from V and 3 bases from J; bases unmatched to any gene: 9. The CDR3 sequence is CATSMGVASGYNEQFF. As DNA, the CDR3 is TGTGCCACCAGCATGGGGGTGGCTAGCGGCTACAATGAGCAGTTCTTC.

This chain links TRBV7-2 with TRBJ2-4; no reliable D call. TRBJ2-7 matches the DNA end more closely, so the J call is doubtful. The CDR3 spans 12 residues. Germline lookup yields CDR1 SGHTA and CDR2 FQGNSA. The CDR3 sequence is CASSFFRHEQYF. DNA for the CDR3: TGTGCCAGCAGCTTTTTCCGTCACGAGCAGTACTTC.

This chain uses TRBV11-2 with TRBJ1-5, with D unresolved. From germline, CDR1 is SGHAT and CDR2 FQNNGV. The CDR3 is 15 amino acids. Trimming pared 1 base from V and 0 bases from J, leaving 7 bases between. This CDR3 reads CASSLGWGSNQPQHF. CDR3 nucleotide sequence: TGTGCCAGCAGCTTAGGGTGGGGTAGCAATCAGCCCCAGCATTTT.

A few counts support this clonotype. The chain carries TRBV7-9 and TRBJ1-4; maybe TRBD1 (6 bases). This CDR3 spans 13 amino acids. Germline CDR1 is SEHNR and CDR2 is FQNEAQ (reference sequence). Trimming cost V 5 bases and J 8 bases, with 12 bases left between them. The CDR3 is CASSLGGIEKLFF. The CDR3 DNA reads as TGTGCCAGCAGCCTAGGGGGGATCGAAAAACTGTTTTTT. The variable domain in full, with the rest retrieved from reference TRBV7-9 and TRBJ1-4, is DTGVSQNPRHKITKRGQNVTFRCDPISEHNRLYWYRQTLGQGPEFLTYFQNEAQLEKSRLLSDRFSAERPKGSFSTLEIQRTEQGDSAMYLCASSLGGIEKLFFGSGTQLSVL.

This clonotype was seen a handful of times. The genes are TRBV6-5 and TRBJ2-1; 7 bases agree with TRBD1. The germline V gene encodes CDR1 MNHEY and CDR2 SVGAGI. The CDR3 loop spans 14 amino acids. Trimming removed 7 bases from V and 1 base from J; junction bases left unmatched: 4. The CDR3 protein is CASTPGQSYNEQFF. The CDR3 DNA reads TGTGCCAGCACCCCGGGACAGTCCTACAATGAGCAGTTCTTC.

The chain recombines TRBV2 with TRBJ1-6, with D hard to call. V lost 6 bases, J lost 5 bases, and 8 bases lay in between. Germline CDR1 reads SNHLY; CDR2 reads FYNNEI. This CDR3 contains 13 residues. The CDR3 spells CASRGGDNSPLHF. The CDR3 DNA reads TGTGCCAGCAGGGGCGGGGATAATTCACCCCTCCACTTT.

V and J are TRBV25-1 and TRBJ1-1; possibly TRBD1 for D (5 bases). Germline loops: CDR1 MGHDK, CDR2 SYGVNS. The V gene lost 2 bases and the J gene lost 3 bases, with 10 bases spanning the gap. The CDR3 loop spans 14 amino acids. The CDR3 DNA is TGTGCCAGCAGTGAAGGGGGTAGGGACACTGAAGCTTTCTTT. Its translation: CASSEGGRDTEAFF.

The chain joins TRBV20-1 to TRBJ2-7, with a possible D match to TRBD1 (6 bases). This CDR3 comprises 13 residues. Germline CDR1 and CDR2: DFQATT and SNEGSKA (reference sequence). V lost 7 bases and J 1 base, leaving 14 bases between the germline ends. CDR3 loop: CSGATGPSYEQYF. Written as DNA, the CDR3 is TGCAGTGGGGCGACAGGACCGTCCTACGAGCAGTACTTC.

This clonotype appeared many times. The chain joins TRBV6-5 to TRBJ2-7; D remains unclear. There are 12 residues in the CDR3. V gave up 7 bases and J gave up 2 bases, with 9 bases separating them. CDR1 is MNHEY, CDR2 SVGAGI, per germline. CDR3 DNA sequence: TGTGCCAGCAAAGACCCGGCCTACGAGCAGTACTTC. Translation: CASKDPAYEQYF.

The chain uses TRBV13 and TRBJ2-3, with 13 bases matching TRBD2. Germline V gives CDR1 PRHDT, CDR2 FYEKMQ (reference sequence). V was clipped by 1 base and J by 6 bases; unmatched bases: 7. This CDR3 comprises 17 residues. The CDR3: CASSLVGLAGVADTQYF. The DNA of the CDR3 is TGTGCCAGCAGCTTAGTTGGACTAGCGGGAGTTGCGGATACGCAGTATTTT.

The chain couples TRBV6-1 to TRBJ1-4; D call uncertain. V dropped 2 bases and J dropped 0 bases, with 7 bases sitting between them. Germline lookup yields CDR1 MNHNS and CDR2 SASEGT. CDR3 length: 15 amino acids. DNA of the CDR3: TGTGCCAGCAGTGAACCGACAACAACTAATGAAAAACTGTTTTTT. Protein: CASSEPTTTNEKLFF.

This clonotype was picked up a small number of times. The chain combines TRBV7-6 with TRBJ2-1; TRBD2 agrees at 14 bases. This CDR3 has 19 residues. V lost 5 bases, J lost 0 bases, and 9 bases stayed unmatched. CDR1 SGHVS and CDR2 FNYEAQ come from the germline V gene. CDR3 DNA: TGTGCCAGCAGCCACTTGGGACTAGCGGGAGACCCCTCCTACAATGAGCAGTTCTTC. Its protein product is CASSHLGLAGDPSYNEQFF.

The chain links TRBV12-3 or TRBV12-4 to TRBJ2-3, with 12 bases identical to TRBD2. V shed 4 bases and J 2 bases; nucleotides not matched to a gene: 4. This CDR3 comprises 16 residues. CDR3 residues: CASSSGLAGNTDTQYF. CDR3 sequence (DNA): TGTGCCAGCAGTTCGGGACTAGCGGGCAACACAGATACGCAGTATTTT.

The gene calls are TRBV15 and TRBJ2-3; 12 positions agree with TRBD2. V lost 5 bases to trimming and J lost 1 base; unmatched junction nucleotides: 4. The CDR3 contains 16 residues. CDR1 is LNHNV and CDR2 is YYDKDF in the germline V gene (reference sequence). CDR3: CATSELAGGRTDTQYF. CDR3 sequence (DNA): TGTGCCACCAGCGAACTAGCGGGAGGTCGCACAGATACGCAGTATTTT.

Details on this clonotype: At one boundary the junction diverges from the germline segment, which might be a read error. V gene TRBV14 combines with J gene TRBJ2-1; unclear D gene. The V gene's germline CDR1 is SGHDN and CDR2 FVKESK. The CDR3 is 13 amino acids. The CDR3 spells CASNQEVRNEQFF. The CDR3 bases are TGTGCCAGCAACCAAGAGGTGAGAAATGAGCAGTTCTTC.

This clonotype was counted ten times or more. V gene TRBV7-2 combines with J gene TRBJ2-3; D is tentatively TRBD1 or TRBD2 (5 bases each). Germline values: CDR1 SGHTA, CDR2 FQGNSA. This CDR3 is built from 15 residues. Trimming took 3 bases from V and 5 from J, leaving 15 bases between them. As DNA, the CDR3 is TGTGCCAGCAGCTTGGATGGGGGTTATATAGATACGCAGTATTTT. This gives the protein CASSLDGGYIDTQYF.

The CDR3 DNA sequence: TGTGCCAGCAGCTTTGGACAGGGTCCCGGGGAGCTGTTTTTT. Its protein product is CASSFGQGPGELFF. This chain joins TRBV9 and TRBJ2-2; 8 nucleotides align to TRBD1. Germline V lookup: CDR1 SGDLS, CDR2 YYNGEE. V lost 4 bases to trimming and J lost 6 bases; unmatched junction nucleotides: 5. The CDR3 is 14 amino acids.

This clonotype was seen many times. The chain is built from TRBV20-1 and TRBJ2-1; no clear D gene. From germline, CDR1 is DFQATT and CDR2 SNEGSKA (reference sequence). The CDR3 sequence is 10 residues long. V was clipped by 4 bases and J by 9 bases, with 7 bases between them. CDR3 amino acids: CSAKWGEQFF. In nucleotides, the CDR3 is TGCAGTGCTAAGTGGGGTGAGCAGTTCTTC.

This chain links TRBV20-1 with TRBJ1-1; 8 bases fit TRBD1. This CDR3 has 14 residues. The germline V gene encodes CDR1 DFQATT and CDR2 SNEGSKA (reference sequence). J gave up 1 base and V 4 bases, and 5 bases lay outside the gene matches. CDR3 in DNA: TGCAGTGCTATGTATGGGACAGGGAACACTGAAGCTTTCTTT. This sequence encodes CSAMYGTGNTEAFF.

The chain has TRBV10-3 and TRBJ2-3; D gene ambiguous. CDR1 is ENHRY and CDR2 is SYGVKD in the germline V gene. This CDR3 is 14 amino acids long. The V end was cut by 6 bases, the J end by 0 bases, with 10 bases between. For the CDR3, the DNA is TGTGCCATCAGAGCAATTGCTAGCACAGATACGCAGTATTTT. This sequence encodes CAIRAIASTDTQYF.